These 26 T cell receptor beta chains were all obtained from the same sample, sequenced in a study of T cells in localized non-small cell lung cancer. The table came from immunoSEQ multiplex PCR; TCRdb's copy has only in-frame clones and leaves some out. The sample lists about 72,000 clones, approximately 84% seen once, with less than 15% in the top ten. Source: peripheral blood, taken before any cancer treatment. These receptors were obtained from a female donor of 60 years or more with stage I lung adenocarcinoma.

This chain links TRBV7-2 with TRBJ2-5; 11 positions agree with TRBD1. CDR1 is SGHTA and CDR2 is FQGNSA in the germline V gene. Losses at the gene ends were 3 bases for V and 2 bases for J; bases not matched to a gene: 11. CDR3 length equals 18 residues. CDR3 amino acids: CASSFSPGGTGGQETQYF. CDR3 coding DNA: TGTGCCAGCAGCTTTTCCCCCGGTGGGACAGGGGGGCAAGAGACCCAGTACTTC.

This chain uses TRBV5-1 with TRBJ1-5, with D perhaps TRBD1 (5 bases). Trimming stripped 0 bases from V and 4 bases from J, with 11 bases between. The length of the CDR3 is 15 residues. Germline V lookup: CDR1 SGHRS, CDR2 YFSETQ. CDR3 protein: CASSLEGLPNQPQHF. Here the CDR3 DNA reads TGCGCCAGCAGCTTGGAGGGACTCCCAAATCAGCCCCAGCATTTT.

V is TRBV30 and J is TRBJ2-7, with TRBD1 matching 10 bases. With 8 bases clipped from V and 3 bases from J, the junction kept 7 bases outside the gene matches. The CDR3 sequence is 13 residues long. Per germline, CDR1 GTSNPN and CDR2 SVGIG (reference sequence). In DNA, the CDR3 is TGTGCCGGGGACAGGGGCCCTCACTACGAGCAGTACTTC. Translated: CAGDRGPHYEQYF.

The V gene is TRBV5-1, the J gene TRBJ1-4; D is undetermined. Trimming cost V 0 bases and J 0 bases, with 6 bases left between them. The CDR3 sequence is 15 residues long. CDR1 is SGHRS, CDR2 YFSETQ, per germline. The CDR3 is CASSLVMATNEKLFF. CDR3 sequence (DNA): TGCGCCAGCAGCTTGGTGATGGCAACTAATGAAAAACTGTTTTTT.

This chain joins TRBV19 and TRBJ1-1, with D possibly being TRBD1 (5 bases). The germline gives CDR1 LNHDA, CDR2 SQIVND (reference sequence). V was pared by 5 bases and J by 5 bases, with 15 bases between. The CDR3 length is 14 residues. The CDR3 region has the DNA TGTGCCAGTAGTCCGTCGGGGGGTACTACTGAAGCTTTCTTT. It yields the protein CASSPSGGTTEAFF. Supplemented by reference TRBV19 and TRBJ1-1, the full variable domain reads DGGITQSPKYLFRKEGQNVTLSCEQNLNHDAMYWYRQDPGQGLRLIYYSQIVNDFQKGDIAEGYSVSREKKESFPLTVTSAQKNPTAFYLCASSPSGGTTEAFFGQGTRLTVV.

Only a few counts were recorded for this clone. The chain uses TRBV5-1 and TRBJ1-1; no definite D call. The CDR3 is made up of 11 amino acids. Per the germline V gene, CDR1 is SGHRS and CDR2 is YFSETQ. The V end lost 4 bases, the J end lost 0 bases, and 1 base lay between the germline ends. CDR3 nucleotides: TGCGCCAGCAGCGTGAACACTGAAGCTTTCTTT. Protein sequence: CASSVNTEAFF.

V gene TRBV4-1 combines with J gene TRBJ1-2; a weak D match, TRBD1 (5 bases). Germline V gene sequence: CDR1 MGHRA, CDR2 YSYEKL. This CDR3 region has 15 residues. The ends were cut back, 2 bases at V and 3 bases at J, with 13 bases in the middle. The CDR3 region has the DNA TGCGCCAGCAGCCAAACGTCTAGGGGTGACTATGGCTACACCTTC. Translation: CASSQTSRGDYGYTF.

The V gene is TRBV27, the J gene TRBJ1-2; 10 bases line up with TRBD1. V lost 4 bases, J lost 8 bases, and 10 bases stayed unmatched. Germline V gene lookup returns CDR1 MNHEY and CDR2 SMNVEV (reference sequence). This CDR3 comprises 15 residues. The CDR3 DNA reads TGTGCCAGCAGTTATACTGGGACAGGGGTCCGCGGCTACACCTTC. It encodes CASSYTGTGVRGYTF.

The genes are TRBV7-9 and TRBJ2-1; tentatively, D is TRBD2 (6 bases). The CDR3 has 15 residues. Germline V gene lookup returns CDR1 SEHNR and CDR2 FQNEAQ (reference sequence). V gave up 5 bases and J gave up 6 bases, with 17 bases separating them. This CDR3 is CASSHSVGGINEQFF. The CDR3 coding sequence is TGTGCCAGCAGCCATAGTGTGGGAGGAATCAATGAGCAGTTCTTC. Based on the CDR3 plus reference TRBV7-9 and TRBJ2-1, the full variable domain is DTGVSQNPRHKITKRGQNVTFRCDPISEHNRLYWYRQTLGQGPEFLTYFQNEAQLEKSRLLSDRFSAERPKGSFSTLEIQRTEQGDSAMYLCASSHSVGGINEQFFGPGTRLTVL.

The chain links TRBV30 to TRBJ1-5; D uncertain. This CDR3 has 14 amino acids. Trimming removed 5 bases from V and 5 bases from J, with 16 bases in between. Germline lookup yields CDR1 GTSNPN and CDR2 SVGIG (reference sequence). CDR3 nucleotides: TGTGCCTGGCAGGCGGGGAATATGGATCAGCCCCAGCATTTT. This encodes CAWQAGNMDQPQHF.

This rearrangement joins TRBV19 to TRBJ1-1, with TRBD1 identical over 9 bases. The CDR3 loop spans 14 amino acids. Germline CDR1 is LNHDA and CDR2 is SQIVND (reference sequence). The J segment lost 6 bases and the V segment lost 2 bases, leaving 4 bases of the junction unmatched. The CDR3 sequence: CASSITGGPPEAFF. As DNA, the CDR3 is TGTGCCAGTAGTATAACAGGGGGCCCCCCTGAAGCTTTCTTT.

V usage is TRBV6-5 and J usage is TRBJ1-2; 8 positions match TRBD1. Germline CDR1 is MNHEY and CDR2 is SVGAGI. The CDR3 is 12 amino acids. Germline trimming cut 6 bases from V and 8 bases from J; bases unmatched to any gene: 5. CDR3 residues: CASRTGGKGYTF. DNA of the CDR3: TGTGCCAGCAGAACAGGGGGTAAAGGCTACACCTTC.

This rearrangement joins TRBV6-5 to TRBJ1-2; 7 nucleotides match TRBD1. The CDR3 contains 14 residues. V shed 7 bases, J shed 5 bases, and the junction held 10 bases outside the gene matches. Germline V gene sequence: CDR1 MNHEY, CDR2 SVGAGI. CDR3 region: CASTEGQKTYGYTF. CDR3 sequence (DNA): TGTGCCAGCACCGAGGGACAGAAAACTTATGGCTACACCTTC.

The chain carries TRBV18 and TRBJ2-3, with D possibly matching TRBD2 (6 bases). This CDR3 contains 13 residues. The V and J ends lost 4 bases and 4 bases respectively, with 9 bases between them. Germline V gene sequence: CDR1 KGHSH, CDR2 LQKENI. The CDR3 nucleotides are TGTGCCAGCTCACGTGGGGAGGCAGATACGCAGTATTTT. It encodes CASSRGEADTQYF.

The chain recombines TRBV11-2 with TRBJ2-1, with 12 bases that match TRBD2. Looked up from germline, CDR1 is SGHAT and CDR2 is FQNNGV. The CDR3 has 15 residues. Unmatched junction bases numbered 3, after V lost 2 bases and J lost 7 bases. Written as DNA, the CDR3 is TGTGCCAGCAGCTTACAGCTAGCGGGGGGGAATGAGCAGTTCTTC. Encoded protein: CASSLQLAGGNEQFF.

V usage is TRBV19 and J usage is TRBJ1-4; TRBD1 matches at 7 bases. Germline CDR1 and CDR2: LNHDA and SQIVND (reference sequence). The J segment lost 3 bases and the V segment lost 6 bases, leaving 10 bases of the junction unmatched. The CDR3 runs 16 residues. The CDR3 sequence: CASRKGGGLANEKLFF. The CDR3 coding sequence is TGTGCCAGTAGGAAGGGAGGGGGCTTGGCTAATGAAAAACTGTTTTTT.

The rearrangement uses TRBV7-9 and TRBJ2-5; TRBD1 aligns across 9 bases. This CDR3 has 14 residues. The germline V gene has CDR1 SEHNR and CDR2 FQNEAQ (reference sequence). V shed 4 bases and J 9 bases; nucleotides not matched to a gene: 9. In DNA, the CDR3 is TGTGCCAGCAGCTCAGGACAGGGGTCGGGGTCCCAGTACTTC. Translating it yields CASSSGQGSGSQYF.

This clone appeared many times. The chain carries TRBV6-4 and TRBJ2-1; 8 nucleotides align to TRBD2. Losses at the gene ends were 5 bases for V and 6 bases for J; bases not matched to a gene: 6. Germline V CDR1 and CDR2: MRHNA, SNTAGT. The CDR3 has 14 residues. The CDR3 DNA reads TGTGCCAGCAGTCGGACTAGCTCTGCCAATGAGCAGTTCTTC. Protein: CASSRTSSANEQFF.

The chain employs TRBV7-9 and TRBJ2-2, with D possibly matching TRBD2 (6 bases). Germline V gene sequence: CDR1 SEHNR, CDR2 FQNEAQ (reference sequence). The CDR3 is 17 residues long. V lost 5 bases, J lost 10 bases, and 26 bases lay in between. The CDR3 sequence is CASSVLIRDLGREELFF. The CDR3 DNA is TGTGCCAGCAGCGTACTAATACGGGACTTGGGGCGCGAGGAGCTGTTTTTT.

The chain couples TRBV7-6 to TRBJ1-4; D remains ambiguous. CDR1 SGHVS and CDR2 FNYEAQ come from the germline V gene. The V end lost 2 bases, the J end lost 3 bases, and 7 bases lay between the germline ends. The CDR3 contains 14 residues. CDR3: CASSLFGANEKLFF. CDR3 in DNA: TGTGCCAGCAGCTTATTTGGAGCTAATGAAAAACTGTTTTTT.

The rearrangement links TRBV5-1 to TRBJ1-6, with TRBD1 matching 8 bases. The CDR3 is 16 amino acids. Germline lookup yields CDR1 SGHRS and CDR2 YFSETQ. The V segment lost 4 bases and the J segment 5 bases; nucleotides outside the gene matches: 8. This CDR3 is CASSPRTGSDNSPLHF. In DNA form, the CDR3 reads TGCGCCAGCAGCCCCCGGACAGGGAGTGATAATTCACCCCTCCACTTT.

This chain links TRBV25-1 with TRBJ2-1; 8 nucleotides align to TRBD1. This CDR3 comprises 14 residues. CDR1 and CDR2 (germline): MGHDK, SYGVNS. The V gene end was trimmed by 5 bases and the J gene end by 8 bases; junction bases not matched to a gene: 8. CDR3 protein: CASSRRGRMDEQFF. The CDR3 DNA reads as TGTGCCAGCAGTCGCAGGGGGCGTATGGATGAGCAGTTCTTC.

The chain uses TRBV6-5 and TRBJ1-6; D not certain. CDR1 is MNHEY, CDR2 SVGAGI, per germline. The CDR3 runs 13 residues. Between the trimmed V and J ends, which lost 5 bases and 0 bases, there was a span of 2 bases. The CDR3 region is CASSPSYNSPLHF. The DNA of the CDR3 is TGTGCCAGCAGTCCCTCCTATAATTCACCCCTCCACTTT.

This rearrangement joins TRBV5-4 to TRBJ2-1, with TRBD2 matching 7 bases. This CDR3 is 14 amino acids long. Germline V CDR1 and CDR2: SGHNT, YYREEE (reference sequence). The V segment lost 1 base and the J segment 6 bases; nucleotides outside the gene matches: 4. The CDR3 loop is CASSLYGGGNEQFF. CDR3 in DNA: TGTGCCAGCAGCTTGTACGGCGGGGGCAATGAGCAGTTCTTC.

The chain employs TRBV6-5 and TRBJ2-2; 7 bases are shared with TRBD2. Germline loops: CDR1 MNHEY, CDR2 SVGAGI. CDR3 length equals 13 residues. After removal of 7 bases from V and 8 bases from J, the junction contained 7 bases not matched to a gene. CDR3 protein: CASTRGLGGELFF. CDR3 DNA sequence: TGTGCCAGCACCCGCGGACTAGGAGGGGAGCTGTTTTTT.

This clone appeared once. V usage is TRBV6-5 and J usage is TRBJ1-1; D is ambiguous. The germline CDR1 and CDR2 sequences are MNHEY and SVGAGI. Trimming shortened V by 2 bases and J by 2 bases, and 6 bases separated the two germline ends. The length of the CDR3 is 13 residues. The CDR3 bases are TGTGCCAGCAGTTACGGGCGAAACACTGAAGCTTTCTTT. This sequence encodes CASSYGRNTEAFF.